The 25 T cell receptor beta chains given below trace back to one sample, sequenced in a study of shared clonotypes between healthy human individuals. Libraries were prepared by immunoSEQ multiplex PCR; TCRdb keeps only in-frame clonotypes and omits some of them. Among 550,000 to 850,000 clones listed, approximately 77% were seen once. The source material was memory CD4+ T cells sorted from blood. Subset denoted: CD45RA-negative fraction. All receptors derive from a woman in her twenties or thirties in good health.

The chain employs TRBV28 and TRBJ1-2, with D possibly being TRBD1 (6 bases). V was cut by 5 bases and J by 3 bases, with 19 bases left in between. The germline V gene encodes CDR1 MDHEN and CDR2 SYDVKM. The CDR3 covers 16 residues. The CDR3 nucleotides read TGTGCCAGCAGTCCCGAGGGGGGGGCGCAACACTATGGCTACACCTTC. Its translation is CASSPEGGAQHYGYTF.

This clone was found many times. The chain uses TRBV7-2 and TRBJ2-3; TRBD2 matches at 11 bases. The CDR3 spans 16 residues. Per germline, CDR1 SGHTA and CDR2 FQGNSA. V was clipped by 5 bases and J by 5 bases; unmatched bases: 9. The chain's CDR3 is CASSRLLAGDQDTQYF. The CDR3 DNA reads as TGTGCCAGCAGCAGATTACTAGCGGGAGATCAAGATACGCAGTATTTT.

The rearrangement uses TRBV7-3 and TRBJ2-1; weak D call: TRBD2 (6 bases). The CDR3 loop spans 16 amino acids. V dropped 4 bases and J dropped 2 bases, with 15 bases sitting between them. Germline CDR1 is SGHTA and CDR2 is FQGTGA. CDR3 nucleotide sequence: TGTGCCAGCAGCTCTAACCTAGGAGGGGCCTACAATGAGCAGTTCTTC. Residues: CASSSNLGGAYNEQFF.

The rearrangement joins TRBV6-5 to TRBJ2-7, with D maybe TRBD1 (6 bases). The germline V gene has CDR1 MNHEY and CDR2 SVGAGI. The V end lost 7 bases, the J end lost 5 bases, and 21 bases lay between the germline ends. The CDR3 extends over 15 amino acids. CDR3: CASKRTRQGSDEQYF. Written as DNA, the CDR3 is TGTGCCAGCAAAAGGACTCGGCAGGGGTCCGACGAGCAGTACTTC.

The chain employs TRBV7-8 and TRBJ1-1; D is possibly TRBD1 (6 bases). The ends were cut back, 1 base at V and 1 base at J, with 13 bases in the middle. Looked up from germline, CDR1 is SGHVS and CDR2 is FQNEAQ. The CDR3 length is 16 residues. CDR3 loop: CASSLGGGIWNTEAFF. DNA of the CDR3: TGTGCCAGCAGCTTAGGCGGGGGCATTTGGAACACTGAAGCTTTCTTT.

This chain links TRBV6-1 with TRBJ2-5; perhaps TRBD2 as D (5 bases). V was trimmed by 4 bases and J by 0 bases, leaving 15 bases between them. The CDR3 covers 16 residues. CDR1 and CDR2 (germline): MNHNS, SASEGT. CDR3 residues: CASSAMGRTYQETQYF. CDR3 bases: TGTGCCAGCAGTGCCATGGGCAGGACTTACCAAGAGACCCAGTACTTC.

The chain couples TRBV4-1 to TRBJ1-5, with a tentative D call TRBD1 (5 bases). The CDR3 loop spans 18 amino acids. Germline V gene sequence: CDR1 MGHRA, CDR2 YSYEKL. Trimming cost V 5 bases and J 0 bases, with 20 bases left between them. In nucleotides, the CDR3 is TGCGCCAGCAGCTTAGAAGGGTCGGGGCATCATAGCAATCAGCCCCAGCATTTT. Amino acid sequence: CASSLEGSGHHSNQPQHF.

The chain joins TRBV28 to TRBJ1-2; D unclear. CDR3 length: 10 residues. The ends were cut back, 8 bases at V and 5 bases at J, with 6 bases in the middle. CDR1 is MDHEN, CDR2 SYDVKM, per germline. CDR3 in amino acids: CASRLYGYTF. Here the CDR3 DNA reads TGTGCCAGCCGCCTATATGGCTACACCTTC.

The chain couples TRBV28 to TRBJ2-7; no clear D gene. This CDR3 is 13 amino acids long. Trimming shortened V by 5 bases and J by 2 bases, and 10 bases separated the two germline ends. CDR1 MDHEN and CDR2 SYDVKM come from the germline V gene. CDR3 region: CASSEHVTYEQYF. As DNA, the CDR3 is TGTGCCAGCAGTGAGCATGTTACCTACGAGCAGTACTTC.

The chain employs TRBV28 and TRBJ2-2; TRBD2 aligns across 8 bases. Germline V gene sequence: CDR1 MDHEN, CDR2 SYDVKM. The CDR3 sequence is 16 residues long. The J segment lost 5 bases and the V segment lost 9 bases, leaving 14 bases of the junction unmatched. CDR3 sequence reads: CASRTGGLGTTGELFF. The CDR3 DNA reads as TGTGCCAGTCGTACTGGGGGACTAGGGACGACCGGGGAGCTGTTTTTT.

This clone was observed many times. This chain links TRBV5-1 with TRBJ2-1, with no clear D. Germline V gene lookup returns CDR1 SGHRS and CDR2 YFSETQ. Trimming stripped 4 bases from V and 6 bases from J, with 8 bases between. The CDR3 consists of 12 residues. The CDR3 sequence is CASSQVFNEQFF. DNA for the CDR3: TGCGCCAGCAGCCAGGTCTTCAATGAGCAGTTCTTC.

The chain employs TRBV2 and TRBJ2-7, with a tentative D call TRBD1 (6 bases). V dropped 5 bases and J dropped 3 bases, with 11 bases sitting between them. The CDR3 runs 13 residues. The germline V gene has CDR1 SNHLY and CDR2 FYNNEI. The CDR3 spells CASSTDRVYEQYF. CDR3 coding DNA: TGTGCCAGCAGTACGGACAGAGTCTACGAGCAGTACTTC.

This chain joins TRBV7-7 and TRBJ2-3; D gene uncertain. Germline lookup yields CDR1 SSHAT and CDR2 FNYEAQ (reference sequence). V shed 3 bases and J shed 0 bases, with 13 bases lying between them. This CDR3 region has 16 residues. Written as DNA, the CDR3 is TGTGCCAGCAGCTTGGGCCCTAGTCGTAGCACAGATACGCAGTATTTT. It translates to CASSLGPSRSTDTQYF.

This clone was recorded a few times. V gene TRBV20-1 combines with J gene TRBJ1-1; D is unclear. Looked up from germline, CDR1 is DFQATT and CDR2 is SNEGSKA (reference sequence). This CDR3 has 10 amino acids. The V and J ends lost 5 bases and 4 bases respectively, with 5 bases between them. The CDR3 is CSAPTTEAFF. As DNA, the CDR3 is TGCAGTGCTCCGACCACTGAAGCTTTCTTT.

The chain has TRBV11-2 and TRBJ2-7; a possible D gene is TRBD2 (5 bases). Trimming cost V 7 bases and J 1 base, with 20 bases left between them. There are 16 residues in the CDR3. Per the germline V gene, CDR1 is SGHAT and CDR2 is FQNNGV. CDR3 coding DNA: TGTGCCAGCACCCCCCGAGGGCTACCGGGGTCCTACGAGCAGTACTTC. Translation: CASTPRGLPGSYEQYF.

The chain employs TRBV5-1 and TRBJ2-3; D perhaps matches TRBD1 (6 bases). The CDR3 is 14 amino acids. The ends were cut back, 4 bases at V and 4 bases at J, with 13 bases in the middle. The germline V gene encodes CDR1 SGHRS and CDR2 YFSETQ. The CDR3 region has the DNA TGCGCCAGCAGCAAACGGACAGATCCAGATACGCAGTATTTT. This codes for CASSKRTDPDTQYF.

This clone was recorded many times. CDR3 DNA sequence: TGTGCCAGCAGAGCGACAGGGGCGTCTTCGGGCTACACCTTC. Translating it yields CASRATGASSGYTF. The rearrangement links TRBV6-5 to TRBJ1-2; 8 nucleotides agree with TRBD1. Trimming cost V 6 bases and J 8 bases; bases outside gene matches: 11. The CDR3 covers 14 residues. CDR1 is MNHEY, CDR2 SVGAGI, per germline.

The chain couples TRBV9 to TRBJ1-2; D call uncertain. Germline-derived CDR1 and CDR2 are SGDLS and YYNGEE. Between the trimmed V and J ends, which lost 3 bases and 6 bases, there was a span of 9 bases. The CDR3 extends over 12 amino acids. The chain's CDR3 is CASSADMDGYTF. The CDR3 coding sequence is TGTGCCAGCAGCGCAGACATGGATGGCTACACCTTC. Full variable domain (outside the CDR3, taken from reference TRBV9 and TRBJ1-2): DSGVTQTPKHLITATGQRVTLRCSPRSGDLSVYWYQQSLDQGLQFLIQYYNGEERAKGNILERFSAQQFPDLHSELNLSSLELGDSALYFCASSADMDGYTFGSGTRLTVV.

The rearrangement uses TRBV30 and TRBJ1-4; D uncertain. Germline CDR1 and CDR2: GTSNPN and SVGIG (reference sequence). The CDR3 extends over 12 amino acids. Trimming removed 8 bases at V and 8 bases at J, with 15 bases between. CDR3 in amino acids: CAGCEGTEKLFF. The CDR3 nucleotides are TGTGCCGGATGCGAGGGAACAGAAAAACTGTTTTTT.

CDR3 protein: CASSQDAREGRVEQFF. The CDR3 region has the DNA TGCGCCAGCAGCCAAGACGCGAGGGAGGGCCGTGTTGAGCAGTTCTTC. This sequence joins TRBV4-1 and TRBJ2-1; 7 bases align to TRBD2. Germline assignment: CDR1 MGHRA and CDR2 YSYEKL. The CDR3 sequence is 16 residues long. Trimming cost V 0 bases and J 9 bases; bases outside gene matches: 11.

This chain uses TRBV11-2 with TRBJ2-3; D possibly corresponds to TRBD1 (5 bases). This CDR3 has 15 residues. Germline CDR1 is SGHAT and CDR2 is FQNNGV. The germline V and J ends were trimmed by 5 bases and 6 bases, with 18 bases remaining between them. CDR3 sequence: CASSGLRLSGDTQYF. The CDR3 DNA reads TGTGCCAGCAGCGGCCTCAGACTCTCAGGGGATACGCAGTATTTT.

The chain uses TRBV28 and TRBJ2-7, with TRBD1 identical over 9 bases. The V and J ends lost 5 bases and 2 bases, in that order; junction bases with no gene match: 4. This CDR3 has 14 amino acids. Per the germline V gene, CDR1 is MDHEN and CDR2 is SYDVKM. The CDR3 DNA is TGTGCCAGCAGTGCATACAGGGGGCCCTACGAGCAGTACTTC. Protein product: CASSAYRGPYEQYF.

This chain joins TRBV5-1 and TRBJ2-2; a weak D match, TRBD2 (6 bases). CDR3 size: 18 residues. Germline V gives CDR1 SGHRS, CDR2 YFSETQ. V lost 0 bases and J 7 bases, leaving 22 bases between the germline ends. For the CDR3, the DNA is TGCGCCAGCAGCTTGGGTGATAGCGGTCTTGCGGGATTCGGGGAGCTGTTTTTT. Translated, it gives CASSLGDSGLAGFGELFF. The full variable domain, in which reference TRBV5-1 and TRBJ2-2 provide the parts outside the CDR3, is KAGVTQTPRYLIKTRGQQVTLSCSPISGHRSVSWYQQTPGQGLQFLFEYFSETQRNKGNFPGRFSGRQFSNSRSEMNVSTLELGDSALYLCASSLGDSGLAGFGELFFGEGSRLTVL.

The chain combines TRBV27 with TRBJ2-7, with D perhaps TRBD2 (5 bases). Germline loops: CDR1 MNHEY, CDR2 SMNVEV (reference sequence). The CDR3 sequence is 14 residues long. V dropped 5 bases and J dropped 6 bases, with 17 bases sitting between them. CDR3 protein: CASSPSVTMGEQYF. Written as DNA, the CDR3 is TGTGCCAGCAGTCCGTCTGTGACTATGGGCGAGCAGTACTTC.

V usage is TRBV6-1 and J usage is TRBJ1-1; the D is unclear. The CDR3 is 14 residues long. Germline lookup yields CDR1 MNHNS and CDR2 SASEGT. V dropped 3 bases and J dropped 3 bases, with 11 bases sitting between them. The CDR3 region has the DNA TGTGCCAGCAGTGAGCAGGTTGCGTACACTGAAGCTTTCTTT. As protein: CASSEQVAYTEAFF.